One sample yielded the 14 T cell receptor beta chains listed below, sequenced in a study of early T cells in non-severe SARS-CoV-2 infection (dated by TCRdb to about 2021). Library generation was performed with 5' RACE. This sample was sequenced with a NextSeq 500. The public reads were reanalyzed by TCRdb: fastp trimming at Q25, MiXCR alignment, in-frame beta chains only. Rows matching on CDR3 protein sequence are summarized as one entry with the most common DNA and genes. Recorded for this sample are 56,000 or so distinct CDR3 sequences; approximately 8.4% of them occurred a single time. Roughly 4.2% of the sample goes to the ten largest clones. Input material: whole blood. The receptors derive from an adult who was a healthcare worker with PCR-confirmed SARS-CoV-2 infection or an uninfected control (not recorded which).

This CDR3 reads CASSQEVAAANTGELFF. CDR3 bases: TGCGCCAGCAGCCAAGAAGTCGCAGCTGCGAACACCGGGGAGCTGTTTTTT. The gene calls are TRBV4-1 and TRBJ2-2, with D uncertain. The CDR3 is made up of 17 amino acids. V dropped 0 bases and J dropped 0 bases, with 11 bases sitting between them. Germline V gene data show CDR1 as MGHRA and CDR2 as YSYEKL.

This clonotype has more than one count but fewer than ten. V usage is TRBV4-1 and J usage is TRBJ2-1; 8 nucleotides line up with TRBD2. Looked up from germline, CDR1 is MGHRA and CDR2 is YSYEKL. V shed 0 bases, J shed 4 bases, and the junction held 8 bases outside the gene matches. There are 17 residues in the CDR3. The CDR3 loop reads CASSQDRVRGGYNEQFF. CDR3 sequence (DNA): TGCGCCAGCAGCCAAGATCGTGTCCGGGGGGGATACAATGAGCAGTTCTTC.

This clonotype was seen a few times. This chain joins TRBV20-1 and TRBJ2-5; a weak D match, TRBD2 (6 bases). The CDR3 consists of 14 residues. The V end lost 4 bases, the J end lost 2 bases, and 14 bases lay between the germline ends. Per the germline V gene, CDR1 is DFQATT and CDR2 is SNEGSKA (reference sequence). In DNA, the CDR3 is TGCAGTGCTATGCCGGGACTCTTACAAGAGACCCAGTACTTC. Translated, it gives CSAMPGLLQETQYF.

V is TRBV15 and J is TRBJ2-7; D might be TRBD2 (6 bases). Germline V CDR1 and CDR2: LNHNV, YYDKDF (reference sequence). This CDR3 spans 15 amino acids. Trimming took off 5 bases at V and 0 bases at J, with 14 bases between the two ends. The CDR3 DNA reads as TGTGCCACCAGCCGGCTTTCCGGGAGCTCCTACGAGCAGTACTTC. It specifies CATSRLSGSSYEQYF.

At least ten counts were recorded for this clonotype. The chain joins TRBV29-1 to TRBJ2-7; 8 nucleotides match TRBD2. The CDR3 extends over 14 amino acids. V lost 6 bases to trimming and J lost 0 bases; unmatched junction nucleotides: 7. Per germline, CDR1 SQVTM and CDR2 ANQGSEA. The CDR3 spells CSVPRGGSSYEQYF. The CDR3 coding sequence is TGCAGCGTCCCCCGGGGGGGGAGCTCCTACGAGCAGTACTTC.

This clonotype was detected ten times or more. The V call is TRBV29-1, the J call TRBJ2-3; TRBD2 matches at 7 bases. The junction had 1 base not matched to a gene; V was cut back by 3 bases and J by 1 base. Germline lookup yields CDR1 SQVTM and CDR2 ANQGSEA. This CDR3 spans 13 amino acids. The chain's CDR3 is CSVEGGGTDTQYF. CDR3 bases: TGCAGCGTTGAGGGGGGGGGCACAGATACGCAGTATTTT.

This clonotype came up a few times. This chain links TRBV20-1 with TRBJ1-4; 7 bases line up with TRBD1. Germline CDR1 DFQATT, CDR2 SNEGSKA (reference sequence). The CDR3 runs to 13 residues. The junction had 5 bases not matched to a gene; V was cut back by 2 bases and J by 8 bases. The chain's CDR3 is CSARRDSSEKLFF. CDR3 nucleotides: TGCAGTGCTAGACGGGACAGCTCAGAAAAACTGTTTTTT.

This clonotype was recorded a few times. The chain recombines TRBV27 with TRBJ2-3; D unresolved. The CDR3 runs 11 residues. V was trimmed by 3 bases and J by 8 bases, leaving 6 bases between them. Germline lookup yields CDR1 MNHEY and CDR2 SMNVEV (reference sequence). For the CDR3, the DNA is TGTGCCAGCAGTTTTTTCGGTACGCAGTATTTT. This codes for CASSFFGTQYF.

The chain employs TRBV11-2 and TRBJ1-5; D may be TRBD1 (5 bases). The length of the CDR3 is 13 residues. Per germline, CDR1 SGHAT and CDR2 FQNNGV. The V end lost 5 bases, the J end lost 4 bases, and 9 bases lay between the germline ends. The CDR3 DNA reads as TGTGCCAGCAGCGTAGGACAAAATCAGCCCCAGCATTTT. It specifies CASSVGQNQPQHF. Full variable domain (outside the CDR3, taken from reference TRBV11-2 and TRBJ1-5): EAGVAQSPRYKIIEKRQSVAFWCNPISGHATLYWYQQILGQGPKLLIQFQNNGVVDDSQLPKDRFSAERLKGVDSTLKIQPAKLEDSAVYLCASSVGQNQPQHFGDGTRLSIL.

The chain combines TRBV12-2 with TRBJ2-1. TRBV12-2 is a pseudogene segment. The CDR3 loop spans 13 amino acids. CDR3 amino acids: CASNGRSYNEQFF. CDR3 nucleotide sequence: TGTGCAAGCAATGGCCGATCCTACAATGAGCAGTTCTTC.

This chain links TRBV6-2 or TRBV6-3 with TRBJ2-5; 8 bases align to TRBD1. CDR1 is MNHEY, CDR2 SVGEGT, per germline. The CDR3 has 19 residues. With 6 bases clipped from V and 2 bases from J, the junction kept 20 bases outside the gene matches. CDR3 DNA: TGTGCCAGCAGCATTGAAAAACCAAGGACAGGGTTGCTTCAAGAGACCCAGTACTTC. This codes for CASSIEKPRTGLLQETQYF.

This clonotype showed up just a few times. The chain carries TRBV3-1 and TRBJ2-2, with a possible D match to TRBD1 (6 bases). Deletions cut 3 bases from V and 5 bases from J, with 16 bases between. This CDR3 has 16 residues. CDR1 is LGHDT and CDR2 is YNNKEL in the germline V gene (reference sequence). This CDR3 reads CASSQFGQGWTGELFF. CDR3 DNA: TGTGCCAGCAGCCAGTTCGGGCAGGGGTGGACCGGGGAGCTGTTTTTT.

CDR3 DNA: TGCAGTGCCCCCAGGGGGGTAAGCACAGATACGCAGTATTTT. Its translation: CSAPRGVSTDTQYF. The genes are TRBV20-1 and TRBJ2-3, with D tentatively TRBD1 (7 bases). Germline-derived CDR1 and CDR2 are DFQATT and SNEGSKA (reference sequence). V was cut by 6 bases and J by 0 bases, with 13 bases left in between. CDR3 size: 14 residues.

This clonotype was seen ten or more times. The chain is built from TRBV29-1 and TRBJ2-3; 8 bases are shared with TRBD2. With 4 bases clipped from V and 4 bases from J, the junction kept 7 bases outside the gene matches. The CDR3 extends over 14 amino acids. CDR1 is SQVTM and CDR2 is ANQGSEA in the germline V gene. The DNA of the CDR3 is TGCAGCGTTGTCAAACGGGAGGGTGCAGATACGCAGTATTTT. Translation gives CSVVKREGADTQYF.